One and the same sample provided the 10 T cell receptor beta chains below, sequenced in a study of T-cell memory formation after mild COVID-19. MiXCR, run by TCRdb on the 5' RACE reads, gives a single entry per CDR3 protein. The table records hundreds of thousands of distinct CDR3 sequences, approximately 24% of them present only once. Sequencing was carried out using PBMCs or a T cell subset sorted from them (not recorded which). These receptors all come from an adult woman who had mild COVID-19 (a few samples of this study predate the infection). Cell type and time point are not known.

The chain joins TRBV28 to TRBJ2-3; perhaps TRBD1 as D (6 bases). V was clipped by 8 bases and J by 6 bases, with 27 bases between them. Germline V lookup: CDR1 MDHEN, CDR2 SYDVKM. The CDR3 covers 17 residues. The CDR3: CASDTGDIRGKGDTQYF. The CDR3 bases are TGTGCCAGCGACACCGGGGACATCCGGGGCAAGGGGGATACGCAGTATTTT.

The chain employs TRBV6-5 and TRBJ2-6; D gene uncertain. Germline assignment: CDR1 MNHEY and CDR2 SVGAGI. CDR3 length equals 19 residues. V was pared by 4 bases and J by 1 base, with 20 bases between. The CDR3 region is CASSLSPPTSLSGANVLTF. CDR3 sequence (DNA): TGTGCCAGCAGTTTGTCCCCCCCTACCTCATTATCTGGGGCCAACGTCCTGACTTTC.

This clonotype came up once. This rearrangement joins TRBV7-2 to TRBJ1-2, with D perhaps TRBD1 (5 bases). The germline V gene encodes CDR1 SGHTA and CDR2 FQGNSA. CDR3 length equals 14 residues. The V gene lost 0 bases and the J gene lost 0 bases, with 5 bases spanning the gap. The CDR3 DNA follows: TGTGCCAGCAGCTTAGCGACAGCTAACTATGGCTACACCTTC. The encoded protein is CASSLATANYGYTF.

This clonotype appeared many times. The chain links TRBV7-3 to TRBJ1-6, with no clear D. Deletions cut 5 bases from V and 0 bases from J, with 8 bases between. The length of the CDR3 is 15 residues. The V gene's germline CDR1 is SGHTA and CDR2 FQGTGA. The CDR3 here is CASSLGPSYNSPLHF. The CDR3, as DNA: TGTGCCAGCAGCCTAGGGCCCTCCTATAATTCACCCCTCCACTTT. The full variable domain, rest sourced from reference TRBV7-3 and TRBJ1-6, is GAGVSQTPSNKVTEKGKYVELRCDPISGHTALYWYRQSLGQGPEFLIYFQGTGAADDSGLPNDRFFAVRPEGSVSTLKIQRTERGDSAVYLCASSLGPSYNSPLHFGNGTRLTVT.

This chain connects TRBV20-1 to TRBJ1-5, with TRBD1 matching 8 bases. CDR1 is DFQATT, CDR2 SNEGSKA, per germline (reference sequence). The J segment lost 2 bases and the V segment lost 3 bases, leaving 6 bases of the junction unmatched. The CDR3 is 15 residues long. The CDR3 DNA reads TGCAGTGCTAGGGGGGGGACAGGCGGCAATCAGCCCCAGCATTTT. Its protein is CSARGGTGGNQPQHF.

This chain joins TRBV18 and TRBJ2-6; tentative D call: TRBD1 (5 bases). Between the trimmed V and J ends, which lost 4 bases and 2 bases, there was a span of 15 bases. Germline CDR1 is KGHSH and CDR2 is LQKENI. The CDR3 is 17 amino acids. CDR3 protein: CASSQGAPSPGANVLTF. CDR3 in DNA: TGTGCCAGCTCACAAGGGGCTCCCTCTCCTGGGGCCAACGTCCTGACTTTC.

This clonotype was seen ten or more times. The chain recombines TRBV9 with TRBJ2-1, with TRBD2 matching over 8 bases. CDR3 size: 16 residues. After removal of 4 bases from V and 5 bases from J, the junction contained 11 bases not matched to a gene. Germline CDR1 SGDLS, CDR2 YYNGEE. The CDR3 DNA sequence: TGTGCCAGCAGCCCTCGGGTAGCGGGGACGAACAATGAGCAGTTCTTC. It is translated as CASSPRVAGTNNEQFF.

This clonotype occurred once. The CDR3 region is CATSDHGTGDQPQHF. Here the CDR3 DNA reads TGTGCCACCAGTGATCACGGGACAGGGGATCAGCCCCAGCATTTT. The chain joins TRBV24-1 to TRBJ1-5; 10 positions match TRBD1. The germline CDR1 and CDR2 sequences are KGHDR and SFDVKD. This CDR3 region has 15 residues. V trimming: 3 bases; J trimming: 5 bases; junction bases outside the gene matches: 3.

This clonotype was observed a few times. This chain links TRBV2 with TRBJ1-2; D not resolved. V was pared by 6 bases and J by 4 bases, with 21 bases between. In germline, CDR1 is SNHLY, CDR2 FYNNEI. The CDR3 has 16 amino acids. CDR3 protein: CASRDSRIMWAYGYTF. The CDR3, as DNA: TGTGCCAGCAGGGATTCGAGAATTATGTGGGCCTATGGCTACACCTTC.

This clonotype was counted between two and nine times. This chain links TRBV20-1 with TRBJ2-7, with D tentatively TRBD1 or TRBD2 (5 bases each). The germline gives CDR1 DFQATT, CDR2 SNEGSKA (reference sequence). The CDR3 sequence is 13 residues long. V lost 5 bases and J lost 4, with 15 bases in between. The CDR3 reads CSAAGTVGYEQYF. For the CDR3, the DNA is TGCAGTGCTGCCGGGACGGTAGGGTACGAGCAGTACTTC.